Below, 6 T cell receptor beta chains from the same sample are listed, as sequenced in a study of T cell changes during pregnancy in multiple sclerosis. The repertoire was sequenced with immunoSEQ multiplex PCR; TCRdb's copy has only in-frame clones and lacks some. The sample records about 40,000 clones, about 94% being singletons. The material sequenced was peripheral blood, taken in the third trimester of pregnancy. The receptors shown here come from a female donor with multiple sclerosis, enrolled in a pregnancy study.

V is TRBV30 and J is TRBJ1-1, with D maybe TRBD1 (6 bases). Germline CDR1 reads GTSNPN; CDR2 reads SVGIG (reference sequence). The V end was cut by 4 bases, the J end by 4 bases, with 7 bases between. The CDR3 runs to 11 residues. For the CDR3, the DNA is TGTGCCTGGAACAGGGTCACTGAAGCTTTCTTT. Its translation: CAWNRVTEAFF.

The CDR3 here is CASSYGDSYEQYF. CDR3 nucleotides: TGTGCCAGCAGTTACGGCGACAGCTACGAGCAGTACTTC. This chain connects TRBV6-5 to TRBJ2-7, with D perhaps matching TRBD1 (5 bases). Between the trimmed V and J ends, which lost 2 bases and 3 bases, there was a span of 8 bases. This CDR3 is built from 13 residues. Germline V gene lookup returns CDR1 MNHEY and CDR2 SVGAGI.

The chain links TRBV4-1 to TRBJ2-1; 9 bases are shared with TRBD2. In germline, CDR1 is MGHRA, CDR2 YSYEKL. With V trimmed by 5 bases and J by 4 bases, 12 bases remained unmatched. The CDR3 is 17 amino acids. In DNA, the CDR3 is TGCGCCAGCAGCTTCCAGCCTACTAGCGGGTTATACAATGAGCAGTTCTTC. Encoded protein: CASSFQPTSGLYNEQFF.

The chain uses TRBV23-1 and TRBJ1-4; D unresolved. TRBV23-1 belongs to the ORF category, with a function that is uncertain. The CDR3 has 13 amino acids. The V gene lost 11 bases and the J gene lost 5 bases, with 15 bases spanning the gap. The CDR3 protein is CAREYGGNEKLFF. The DNA for the CDR3 is TGCGCCCGGGAATACGGCGGAAATGAAAAACTGTTTTTT.

This clone appeared a single time. This chain connects TRBV27 to TRBJ2-7; 7 nucleotides agree with TRBD1. Germline trimming cut 2 bases from V and 4 bases from J; bases unmatched to any gene: 8. This CDR3 is built from 15 residues. The V gene's germline CDR1 is MNHEY and CDR2 SMNVEV (reference sequence). CDR3 in DNA: TGTGCCAGCAGTTTAACCCGACAGGGAGTGTACGAGCAGTACTTC. As protein: CASSLTRQGVYEQYF.

This rearrangement joins TRBV7-2 to TRBJ2-2; D is ambiguous. Germline values: CDR1 SGHTA, CDR2 FQGNSA. V gave up 7 bases and J gave up 1 base, with 7 bases separating them. The CDR3 has 13 residues. The DNA for the CDR3 is TGTGCCAGCACCTCTATGAACACCGGGGAGCTGTTTTTT. Protein: CASTSMNTGELFF.